This T cell receptor beta chain was profiled in a study of cytotoxic CD8 clonotypes in ibrutinib-treated CLL. In the study overall: By median around 66 months, around twelve had progressed and around 14 stayed remitted; responses had been 2 complete and approximately 24 partial. Study-wide results and caveats: Measured clonality at baseline was greater than in age-matched healthy donors and tracked with circulating CD8+ T-cell counts. Among the clonotypes, public ones were uncommon and contracted or held stable on treatment.

Profiling relied on immunoSEQ multiplex PCR, and the TCRdb table lists in-frame clones only, not all of them. The sample lists tens of thousands of clones; under 75% were seen once. This CDR3 spans 16 amino acids. With V trimmed by 4 bases and J by 4 bases, 9 bases remained unmatched. Germline V CDR1 and CDR2: MNHEY, SVGAGI. A word on this clone: The antigen is unknown.

Approximately 2.2 micrograms of genomic DNA, which was extracted from cryopreserved PBMCs, served as the material used for the TCR beta libraries. Sequencing was performed on PBMCs, taken after 12 months of ibrutinib treatment. The TCR was taken from a human donor with chronic lymphocytic leukemia. The chain couples TRBV6-5 to TRBJ2-2; 7 bases agree with TRBD1. The CDR3 region is CASSSRTGRITGELFF. DNA of the CDR3: TGTGCCAGCAGTTCCCGGACAGGTCGTATCACCGGGGAGCTGTTTTTT.